A selection of T cell receptor beta chains follows, all from one sample in a study of blood T cell repertoires in COVID-19. Profiled with immunoSEQ multiplex PCR; TCRdb holds only in-frame clones, not every one. Of some 200,000 clones listed, just over 85% are singletons. Sequencing was carried out using peripheral blood. These receptors all come from a man younger than 35 with active or convalescent COVID-19. Each CDR3 is given with its conserved first and last residue. Fields, in order: clone size, J gene, D gene, V gene, CDR3 DNA, CDR3 protein. The D gene is left open where the match is weak. Not every row has a clone size; where given, it reads once, few, many or a size class.

>NA|TRBJ2-7|NA|TRBV19
TGTGCCAGTAGTATAGGTTGGGGCGCCTACGAGCAGTACTTC
CASSIGWGAYEQYF
>NA|TRBJ1-5|TRBD1|TRBV24-1
TGTGCCACCTGCGCCAGGGGGATTAATCAGCCCCAGCATTTT
CATCARGINQPQHF
>once|TRBJ1-2|NA|TRBV11-2
TGTGCCAGCAGCTTGGACAGCTATGGCTACACCTTC
CASSLDSYGYTF
>NA|TRBJ2-3|TRBD2|TRBV6-1
TGTGCCAGCAGTGAAGCGCAGGGGTTACTAGCGGGAGATACGCAGTATTTT
CASSEAQGLLAGDTQYF
>NA|TRBJ1-2|NA|TRBV7-9
TGTGCCAGCAGCTTAGGGCACGGAGCGGTCGGCTACACCTTC
CASSLGHGAVGYTF
>NA|TRBJ2-3|TRBD2|TRBV4-1
TGCGCCAGCAGCCAAGAGGGTAGCGGGAGGGCCTCGCATACGCAGTATTTT
CASSQEGSGRASHTQYF
>NA|TRBJ1-6|TRBD1|TRBV6-6
TGTGCCAGCAGTTACTCGGGACAGAATAATTCACCCCTCCACTTT
CASSYSGQNNSPLHF
>few|TRBJ1-1|NA|TRBV27
TGTGCCAGCAGTTTTTCTTGGTCCAGCACTGAAGCTTTCTTT
CASSFSWSSTEAFF
>NA|TRBJ2-1|TRBD2|TRBV27
TGTGCCAGCAGTTTGGTAGGGGCGGGAGTGTGGAATGAGCAGTTCTTC
CASSLVGAGVWNEQFF
>NA|TRBJ2-1|TRBD2|TRBV5-5
TGTGCCAGCAGCCTTGGGTCGGGAGCGGGAGACGAGCAGTTCTTC
CASSLGSGAGDEQFF
>once|TRBJ2-1|TRBD2|TRBV5-8
TGTGCCAGCAGCGGGGGCGCGGTAGCGGGACTGTACAATGAGCAGTTCTTC
CASSGGAVAGLYNEQFF
>NA|TRBJ1-2|NA|TRBV5-6
TGTGCCAGCGGGAGACGAAGCCCTAACTATGGCTACACCTTC
CASGRRSPNYGYTF
>once|TRBJ1-2|NA|TRBV18
TGTGCCAGCTCACCACGGCCTGGGGGCCCCTATGGCTACACCTTC
CASSPRPGGPYGYTF
>many|TRBJ2-7|TRBD1|TRBV18
TGTGCCAGCTCACCGCCAGGGACAGGGGCGATATACGAGCAGTACTTC
CASSPPGTGAIYEQYF
>NA|TRBJ1-4|NA|TRBV19
TGTGCCAGTAGTACCTTAAATGAAAAACTGTTTTTT
CASSTLNEKLFF
>NA|TRBJ2-2|NA|TRBV19
TGTGCCAGTACCGGCACCGGGGAGCTGTTTTTT
CASTGTGELFF
>NA|TRBJ2-3|TRBD2|TRBV3-1/TRBV3-2
TGTGCCAGCAGCGCGACTAGCGGGGGCACAGATACGCAGTATTTT
CASSATSGGTDTQYF
>NA|TRBJ2-7|NA|TRBV19
TGTGCCAGTAGTATGAAGACAAGGGACATCCCTAGCTCCTACGAGCAGTACTTC
CASSMKTRDIPSSYEQYF
>NA|TRBJ2-1|TRBD1|TRBV6-5
TGTGCCAGCAACCCCCAGGGACAGGGGGCATGGGAGCAGTTCTTC
CASNPQGQGAWEQFF
>NA|TRBJ1-6|NA|TRBV12-2
TGTGCAAGTCGCTTAGAAATCGCTGAGAGCTCCTATAATTCACCCCTCCACTTT
CASRLEIAESSYNSPLHF
>once|TRBJ2-3|NA|TRBV4-2
TGTGCCAGCAGCCGTACGGAGGGCCAAGGAGATACGCAGTATTTT
CASSRTEGQGDTQYF
>NA|TRBJ2-1|TRBD1|TRBV29-1
TGCAGCGCAACCCCCCTACAGGGGGCCAGTACTAGCTCCTACAATGAGCAGTTCTTC
CSATPLQGASTSSYNEQFF
>NA|TRBJ1-3|NA|TRBV14
TGTGCCAGCAGCCAAGATGGCCGGACAGTATTTTATGGAAACACCATATATTTT
CASSQDGRTVFYGNTIYF
>once|TRBJ2-3|TRBD2|TRBV27
TGTGCCAGCAGTTTATCACTAGCGGGAGGCACAGATACGCAGTATTTT
CASSLSLAGGTDTQYF
>NA|TRBJ1-1|NA|TRBV2
TGTGCCAGCAGGACAGACACTGAAGCTTTCTTT
CASRTDTEAFF
>NA|TRBJ1-1|NA|TRBV14
TGTGCCAGCAGCCCCTCGGGTGGGTCGGGAGGTGAAGCTTTCTTT
CASSPSGGSGGEAFF
>NA|TRBJ1-2|NA|TRBV30
TGTGCCTGGATAGGACTCGGGGGGGAAAAAATAGATGGCTACACCTTC
CAWIGLGGEKIDGYTF
>NA|TRBJ2-1|TRBD1|TRBV7-9
TGTGCCAGCAGCCCGGAGACAGGGGAATTCTTC
CASSPETGEFF
>NA|TRBJ2-3|NA|TRBV9
TGTGCCAGCAGCGTTTCACAGGGACATACGCAGTATTTT
CASSVSQGHTQYF
>NA|TRBJ1-5|NA|TRBV19
TGTGCCAGTGACGACAGGCTTGGCCAGCCCCAGCATTTT
CASDDRLGQPQHF
>NA|TRBJ2-7|NA|TRBV30
TGTGCCTGGAGTGTACAAGGGGTTGAGTACTTC
CAWSVQGVEYF
>NA|TRBJ1-5|NA|TRBV19
TGTGCCAGTAGTCATAACGGGGGGCGACGGGAAAATCAGCCCCAGCATTTT
CASSHNGGRRENQPQHF
>NA|TRBJ1-5|TRBD1|TRBV9
TGTGCCAGCAGCAGAGAAGGACAGGATGATCAGCCCCAGCATTTT
CASSREGQDDQPQHF
>NA|TRBJ1-5|NA|TRBV5-6
TGTGCCAGCAGCTTGGCGGGAAATAGCAATCAGCCCCAGCATTTT
CASSLAGNSNQPQHF
>NA|TRBJ1-4|TRBD1|TRBV27
TGTGCCAGCAGTGCGGATGGCGGGACAGGGCATGAAAAACTGTTTTTT
CASSADGGTGHEKLFF
>NA|TRBJ1-6|NA|TRBV3-1/TRBV3-2
TGTGCCAGCAGCCAGGGGGGTGCAGCCGGGACACCCCTCCACTTT
CASSQGGAAGTPLHF
>NA|TRBJ2-3|TRBD1|TRBV30
TGTGCCTGGAGTGGGGGACAGGGCATCACAGATACGCAGTATTTT
CAWSGGQGITDTQYF
>NA|TRBJ1-1|NA|TRBV11-2
TGTGCCAGCAGCTTACAACAGGGCAACACTGAAGCTTTCTTT
CASSLQQGNTEAFF
>NA|TRBJ1-2|TRBD1|TRBV19
TGTGCCAGTAACCTAGACAGGGTTTCCTATGGCTACACCTTC
CASNLDRVSYGYTF
>NA|TRBJ2-7|TRBD2|TRBV11-2
TGTGCCAGCAGAAGGATCCGGGAGGGCCGATCTGGCGAGCAGTACTTC
CASRRIREGRSGEQYF
>few|TRBJ1-5|TRBD1|TRBV7-8
TGTGCCAGCAGCCCCGTGGGACAGGGGAGTTATCAGCCCCAGCATTTT
CASSPVGQGSYQPQHF
>NA|TRBJ1-3|NA|TRBV18
TGTGCCAGCTCACCAAATGAGGGTTTCTCTGGAAACACCATATATTTT
CASSPNEGFSGNTIYF
>NA|TRBJ2-3|NA|TRBV5-4
TGTGCCAGCAGCTCGACTGGCACAGATACGCAGTATTTT
CASSSTGTDTQYF
>NA|TRBJ1-4|TRBD1|TRBV30
TGTGCCTGGAGGGTACAGGGGGAGTTGGTGGGAAAACTGTTTTTT
CAWRVQGELVGKLFF
>NA|TRBJ1-5|NA|TRBV19
TGTGCCAGTCGAAGACAGGTGGGTGAGCAGCCCCAGCATTTT
CASRRQVGEQPQHF
>NA|TRBJ2-1|TRBD2|TRBV5-1
TGCGCCTGTAGCGGGAGGGCCGTCTCCGAGCAGTTCTTC
CACSGRAVSEQFF
>NA|TRBJ1-5|TRBD1|TRBV4-2
TGTGCCAGCAGCCAAGATCCCTTCATACAGGGGAACAGCAATCAGCCCCAGCATTTT
CASSQDPFIQGNSNQPQHF
>NA|TRBJ2-5|NA|TRBV19
TGTGCCAGTAGTACCCATGGAGCCCAAGAGACCCAGTACTTC
CASSTHGAQETQYF
>NA|TRBJ2-4|TRBD2|TRBV5-4
TGTGCCAGCAGCTCGGGGACTAGCGGGAGTTGGCACATTCAGTACTTC
CASSSGTSGSWHIQYF
>NA|TRBJ1-5|NA|TRBV3-1/TRBV3-2
TGTGCCAGCAGCCAAGCCGGGATTAGTCAGCCCCAGCATTTT
CASSQAGISQPQHF
>NA|TRBJ2-3|NA|TRBV7-9
TGTGCCAGCAGCTTAGTGACAGGCGGCACAGATACGCAGTATTTT
CASSLVTGGTDTQYF
>NA|TRBJ1-4|NA|TRBV11-2
TGTGCCAGCAGCTTAGGTGGCTGGCCGGGGGAGGAGACTAATGAAAAACTGTTTTTT
CASSLGGWPGEETNEKLFF
>NA|TRBJ1-4|NA|TRBV7-9
TGTGCCAGCAGCTTAGCGGAGGGAAGGTGGGAAAAACTGTTTTTT
CASSLAEGRWEKLFF
>NA|TRBJ2-7|TRBD1|TRBV5-1
TGCGCCAGCAGCTCCGGACAGGGAACATTCTACGAGCAGTACTTC
CASSSGQGTFYEQYF